The 12 T cell receptor beta chains below come from one sample, sequenced in a study of T cell repertoires in cytomegalovirus infection. From the reads, TCRdb called clonotypes with MiXCR, one entry per CDR3 protein. The sample lists 200,000 to 250,000 distinct CDR3 sequences; roughly 34% were seen once. Their cognate antigens are unknown. The source material was CD8+ T cells from cultured PBMCs, sampled from culture after CMV antigen stimulation. The receptors were gathered from a human donor in good health (CMV status not recorded). Some clones in this sample may be carry-over from other donors' samples.

This clonotype was counted between two and nine times. The chain combines TRBV28 with TRBJ2-7; D is undetermined. Trimming left V 10 bases short and J 4 bases short, with 20 bases between. Germline V CDR1 and CDR2: MDHEN, SYDVKM. The CDR3 sequence is 14 residues long. Written as DNA, the CDR3 is TGTGCCACCTCAGGCCTGGACGCTTTTTACGAGCAGTACTTC. It translates to CATSGLDAFYEQYF. The variable domain in full, with the rest retrieved from reference TRBV28 and TRBJ2-7, is DVKVTQSSRYLVKRTGEKVFLECVQDMDHENMFWYRQDPGLGLRLIYFSYDVKMKEKGDIPEGYSVSREKKERFSLILESASTNQTSMYLCATSGLDAFYEQYFGPGTRLTVT.

The chain combines TRBV7-8 with TRBJ2-7, with D possibly being TRBD1 (6 bases). The V gene lost 2 bases and the J gene lost 0 bases, with 11 bases spanning the gap. This CDR3 contains 15 residues. The germline V gene has CDR1 SGHVS and CDR2 FQNEAQ. The CDR3 DNA reads TGTGCCAGCAGCTTACGTCAGGGGATCTCCTACGAGCAGTACTTC. Translation gives CASSLRQGISYEQYF.

V and J are TRBV27 and TRBJ2-7, with D possibly TRBD2 on 5 matching bases. The ends were cut back, 2 bases at V and 5 bases at J, with 10 bases in the middle. The CDR3 is 13 amino acids. Germline values: CDR1 MNHEY, CDR2 SMNVEV (reference sequence). The CDR3 sequence is CASSLGAENEQYF. CDR3 bases: TGTGCCAGCAGTTTAGGAGCGGAGAACGAGCAGTACTTC.

The gene calls are TRBV28 and TRBJ1-3, with a weak D call TRBD1 (6 bases). CDR3 length equals 15 residues. CDR1 and CDR2 (germline): MDHEN, SYDVKM. Trimming cost V 4 bases and J 4 bases, with 14 bases left between them. The CDR3 reads CASSSYRDKGNTIYF. The CDR3, as DNA: TGTGCCAGCAGTTCTTACCGGGACAAAGGAAACACCATATATTTT.

V usage is TRBV19 and J usage is TRBJ2-1; D perhaps matches TRBD2 (6 bases). V dropped 8 bases and J dropped 7 bases, with 9 bases sitting between them. Looked up from germline, CDR1 is LNHDA and CDR2 is SQIVND (reference sequence). The CDR3 loop spans 11 amino acids. CDR3 DNA: TGTGCCAGTGGTCGGGAGAATGAGCAGTTCTTC. It codes for CASGRENEQFF.

The chain has TRBV7-2 and TRBJ2-1; D may match TRBD1 or TRBD2 (5 bases each). CDR1 is SGHTA, CDR2 FQGNSA, per germline. V lost 5 bases, J lost 7 bases, and 18 bases lay in between. The CDR3 totals 15 residues. CDR3 DNA sequence: TGTGCCAGCAGCCCCGGGGCAGGGATGTTGAATGAGCAGTTCTTC. Its protein is CASSPGAGMLNEQFF.

This clonotype occurred a few times. V gene TRBV6-6 combines with J gene TRBJ1-5; 10 nucleotides align to TRBD1. The CDR3 contains 15 residues. The germline V gene has CDR1 MNHNY and CDR2 SVGAGI (reference sequence). With 9 bases clipped from V and 4 bases from J, the junction kept 9 bases outside the gene matches. The CDR3 DNA follows: TGTGCCAGTACGGAGAGACAGGGGGCGAATCAGCCCCAGCATTTT. Translating it yields CASTERQGANQPQHF.

This clonotype turned up a few times. The chain couples TRBV7-9 to TRBJ2-5; TRBD2 matches at 8 bases. Trimming cost V 6 bases and J 0 bases; bases outside gene matches: 9. The CDR3 sequence is 16 residues long. Germline CDR1 reads SEHNR; CDR2 reads FQNEAQ (reference sequence). Here the CDR3 reads CASRLQGLEYQETQYF. The CDR3 DNA sequence: TGTGCCAGCAGACTACAGGGACTAGAGTACCAAGAGACCCAGTACTTC.

This chain connects TRBV9 to TRBJ2-6, with D uncertain. Germline V gene data show CDR1 as SGDLS and CDR2 as YYNGEE. The V end was cut by 6 bases, the J end by 3 bases, with 13 bases between. The CDR3 is 15 residues long. In DNA form, the CDR3 reads TGTGCCAGCAATTACGGGTTGAGTGGGGCCAACGTCCTGACTTTC. Translating it yields CASNYGLSGANVLTF.

This clonotype came up a few times. The chain is built from TRBV2 and TRBJ2-7; maybe TRBD2 (6 bases). This CDR3 comprises 14 residues. CDR1 and CDR2 from the germline V gene are SNHLY and FYNNEI. Trimming pared 2 bases from V and 3 bases from J, leaving 11 bases between. The CDR3, as DNA: TGTGCCAGCAGTGAATCGGGGACTTTCTACGAGCAGTACTTC. Protein product: CASSESGTFYEQYF.

The CDR3 DNA reads as TGTGCCAGCAGTTTATCGGGAGTCCCCTACGAGCAGTACTTC. Translated, it gives CASSLSGVPYEQYF. This chain uses TRBV27 with TRBJ2-7; possibly TRBD2 for D (5 bases). CDR3 size: 14 residues. Trimming stripped 0 bases from V and 2 bases from J, with 8 bases between. Germline-derived CDR1 and CDR2 are MNHEY and SMNVEV (reference sequence).

This clonotype was recorded a few times. The chain uses TRBV7-9 and TRBJ1-2; tentative D call: TRBD1 (5 bases). The CDR3 is made up of 19 amino acids. Germline values: CDR1 SEHNR, CDR2 FQNEAQ (reference sequence). Deletions cut 1 base from V and 4 bases from J, with 25 bases between. CDR3 DNA: TGTGCCAGCAGCTTAGGGGCATTCCGGACTGGGGACGGCAGCTATGGCTACACCTTC. Amino acids: CASSLGAFRTGDGSYGYTF.